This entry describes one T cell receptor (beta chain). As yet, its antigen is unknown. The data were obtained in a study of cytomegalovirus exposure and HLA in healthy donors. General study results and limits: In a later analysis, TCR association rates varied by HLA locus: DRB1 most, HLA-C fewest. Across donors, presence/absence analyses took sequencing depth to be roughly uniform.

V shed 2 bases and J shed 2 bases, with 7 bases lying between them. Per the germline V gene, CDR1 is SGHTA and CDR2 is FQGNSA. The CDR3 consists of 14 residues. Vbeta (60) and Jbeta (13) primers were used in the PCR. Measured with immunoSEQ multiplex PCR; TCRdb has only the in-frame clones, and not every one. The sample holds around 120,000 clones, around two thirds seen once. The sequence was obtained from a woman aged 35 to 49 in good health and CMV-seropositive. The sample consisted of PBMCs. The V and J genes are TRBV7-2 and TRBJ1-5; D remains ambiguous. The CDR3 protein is CASSLIHGNQPQHF. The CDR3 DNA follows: TGTGCCAGCAGCTTAATCCATGGCAATCAGCCCCAGCATTTT.